This T cell receptor (beta chain) was sequenced for a study of shared clonotypes between healthy human individuals. TCRdb's copy holds only in-frame clones and misses some; the assay was immunoSEQ multiplex PCR. The sample contains about 980,000 clones, 76% of which appear only once. CDR3 length equals 17 residues. Germline V gene sequence: CDR1 SGHRS, CDR2 YFSETQ. Trimming removed 3 bases from V and 6 bases from J; junction bases left unmatched: 8. Specimen: memory CD4+ T cells sorted from blood. Regarding subset: CD45RA-negative fraction. The chain joins TRBV5-1 to TRBJ2-2; 13 bases match TRBD2. The TCR was taken from a man younger than 35 in good health. CDR3: CASSSGTSGKGAGELFF. DNA of the CDR3: TGCGCCAGCAGCTCTGGGACTAGCGGGAAAGGGGCCGGGGAGCTGTTTTTT.